Below are 20 T cell receptor beta chains sequenced from a single sample in a study of blood T cell repertoires in COVID-19. Assay used: immunoSEQ multiplex PCR; TCRdb lists only in-frame clones, some missing. In the table there are about 46,000 clones, 75% to 90% of which are singletons. The sample taken for sequencing was peripheral blood. Receptors were obtained from a human donor in a cohort sampled during active COVID-19.

The chain carries TRBV7-9 and TRBJ2-7; 12 bases agree with TRBD2. The CDR3 is made up of 16 amino acids. V gave up 4 bases and J gave up 4 bases; unmatched junction bases: 8. The germline CDR1 and CDR2 sequences are SEHNR and FQNEAQ (reference sequence). CDR3 residues: CASSSPTSGRGYEQYF. DNA for the CDR3: TGTGCCAGCAGCTCCCCGACTAGCGGGAGAGGTTACGAGCAGTACTTC.

This clone has a single count. The chain is built from TRBV19 and TRBJ1-6; the D is unclear. V shed 3 bases and J shed 3 bases, with 9 bases lying between them. CDR3 length equals 15 residues. Per the germline V gene, CDR1 is LNHDA and CDR2 is SQIVND (reference sequence). The CDR3 DNA is TGTGCCAGTAGTATCCTAACAGACTATAATTCACCCCTCCACTTT. Its protein is CASSILTDYNSPLHF.

J is TRBJ1-1 and V is TRBV6-2 or TRBV6-3; D is possibly TRBD1 (6 bases). This CDR3 is 15 amino acids long. The V end lost 4 bases, the J end lost 4 bases, and 16 bases lay between the germline ends. The germline gives CDR1 MNHEY, CDR2 SVGEGT. In DNA, the CDR3 is TGTGCCAGCAGTTCCCATAGGGGGAAGAGCACTGAAGCTTTCTTT. It is translated as CASSSHRGKSTEAFF.

J is TRBJ1-2 and V is TRBV5-6; 9 bases fit TRBD1. The CDR3 loop spans 13 amino acids. The germline V gene encodes CDR1 SGHDT and CDR2 YYEEEE. With V trimmed by 1 base and J by 7 bases, 2 bases remained unmatched. CDR3 region: CASSLNRGPGYTF. The CDR3 DNA is TGTGCCAGCAGCTTGAACAGGGGGCCTGGCTACACCTTC.

The chain has TRBV5-6 and TRBJ1-1; no definite D call. Trimming left V 3 bases short and J 12 bases short, with 18 bases between. CDR1 and CDR2 from the germline V gene are SGHDT and YYEEEE. The CDR3 consists of 13 residues. As DNA, the CDR3 is TGTGCCAGCAGCTCGAGGGTGGGCCGCCTCTCTTTCTTT. Amino acid sequence: CASSSRVGRLSFF. The full variable domain, its missing parts supplied by reference TRBV5-6 and TRBJ1-1, is DAGVTQSPTHLIKTRGQQVTLRCSPKSGHDTVSWYQQALGQGPQFIFQYYEEEERQRGNFPDRFSGHQFPNYSSELNVNALLLGDSALYLCASSSRVGRLSFFGQGTRLTVV.

This clone showed up just a few times. The CDR3 DNA reads TGCAGCGTCCTGTTGGCAGGGGAGGGCTACACCTTC. Its translation is CSVLLAGEGYTF. The J gene is TRBJ1-2, the V gene TRBV29-1; TRBD1 is a possible D gene (6 bases). CDR1 is SQVTM, CDR2 ANQGSEA, per germline. The CDR3 extends over 12 amino acids. Trimming pared 6 bases from V and 8 bases from J, leaving 16 bases between.

This clone appeared a single time. This chain joins TRBV25-1 and TRBJ1-1; a weak D match, TRBD1 (6 bases). Trimming shortened V by 11 bases and J by 0 bases, and 10 bases separated the two germline ends. This CDR3 contains 12 residues. Germline V gene data show CDR1 as MGHDK and CDR2 as SYGVNS. Written as DNA, the CDR3 is TGTGCCGCGAGGGGGATGAACACTGAAGCTTTCTTT. The encoded protein is CAARGMNTEAFF.

V is TRBV15 and J is TRBJ1-6; perhaps TRBD1 as D (5 bases). This CDR3 region has 15 residues. Per germline, CDR1 LNHNV and CDR2 YYDKDF (reference sequence). V dropped 0 bases and J dropped 5 bases, with 8 bases sitting between them. CDR3 in amino acids: CATSRDRRDNSPLHF. For the CDR3, the DNA is TGTGCCACCAGCAGAGATCGCAGGGATAATTCACCCCTCCACTTT.

For the CDR3, the DNA is TGTGCCAGCAGCGCGACAGGGGTGAACACTGAAGCTTTCTTT. It encodes CASSATGVNTEAFF. This chain links TRBV5-6 with TRBJ1-1; 8 bases are shared with TRBD1. CDR1 SGHDT and CDR2 YYEEEE come from the germline V gene. The junction had 2 bases not matched to a gene; V was cut back by 4 bases and J by 0 bases. CDR3 length: 14 amino acids.

This chain links TRBV5-1 with TRBJ1-3; tentatively, D is TRBD1 (6 bases). Deletions cut 3 bases from V and 1 base from J, with 14 bases between. The germline V gene encodes CDR1 SGHRS and CDR2 YFSETQ. This CDR3 region has 16 residues. The CDR3 loop is CASSSKPQGSGNTIYF. The CDR3 coding sequence is TGCGCCAGCAGCTCTAAACCACAGGGTTCTGGAAACACCATATATTTT.

The V gene is TRBV18, the J gene TRBJ2-1; 8 bases are a match to TRBD1. Germline CDR1 reads KGHSH; CDR2 reads LQKENI. The CDR3 has 12 amino acids. Unmatched junction bases numbered 2, after V lost 4 bases and J lost 9 bases. CDR3: CASSLDRAEQFF. CDR3 nucleotide sequence: TGTGCCAGCTCACTGGACAGGGCTGAGCAGTTCTTC.

The genes are TRBV7-9 and TRBJ1-6; no clear D gene. Trimming pared 5 bases from V and 10 bases from J, leaving 15 bases between. Germline CDR1 and CDR2: SEHNR and FQNEAQ (reference sequence). CDR3 length equals 14 residues. CDR3 DNA: TGTGCCAGCAGCCTCCCCGTCGGGAAATCACCCCTCCACTTT. This codes for CASSLPVGKSPLHF.

The chain combines TRBV4-1 with TRBJ1-1; 8 nucleotides align to TRBD1. Unmatched junction bases numbered 4, after V lost 4 bases and J lost 0 bases. The CDR3 is 15 amino acids. The germline gives CDR1 MGHRA, CDR2 YSYEKL. The CDR3 is CASSLRTGMNTEAFF. The CDR3 coding sequence is TGCGCCAGCAGCCTACGGACAGGGATGAACACTGAAGCTTTCTTT.

The chain uses TRBV11-2 and TRBJ2-1, with TRBD2 identical over 8 bases. V shed 5 bases and J 3 bases; nucleotides not matched to a gene: 6. Germline CDR1 reads SGHAT; CDR2 reads FQNNGV. The CDR3 contains 15 residues. CDR3 sequence: CASSPTSGGYNEQFF. In DNA, the CDR3 is TGTGCCAGCAGCCCTACTAGCGGAGGCTACAATGAGCAGTTCTTC.

The gene calls are TRBV18 and TRBJ1-1; TRBD1 matches at 9 bases. Trimming took 1 base from V and 5 from J; bases not matched to a gene: 2. The CDR3 spans 14 residues. Germline CDR1 KGHSH, CDR2 LQKENI. CDR3 loop: CASSPRDRATEAFF. CDR3 coding DNA: TGTGCCAGCTCACCACGGGACAGGGCGACTGAAGCTTTCTTT.

V gene TRBV6-2 or TRBV6-3 combines with J gene TRBJ2-7; 10 bases fit TRBD2. The germline V gene encodes CDR1 MNHEY and CDR2 SVGEGT. The V segment lost 2 bases and the J segment 2 bases; nucleotides outside the gene matches: 9. This CDR3 has 17 amino acids. The CDR3 DNA reads TGTGCCAGCAGTTACCCCAGGACTAGCGGACCCCCCTACGAGCAGTACTTC. Protein sequence: CASSYPRTSGPPYEQYF.

The chain couples TRBV27 to TRBJ2-3, with 7 bases that match TRBD2. V lost 4 bases and J lost 4; bases outside the gene matches: 17. The CDR3 has 18 amino acids. From germline, CDR1 is MNHEY and CDR2 SMNVEV (reference sequence). The CDR3 region is CASSSPRGSGVPPDTQYF. CDR3 sequence (DNA): TGTGCCAGCAGTTCGCCCCGGGGAAGCGGGGTCCCCCCAGATACGCAGTATTTT.

The gene calls are TRBV7-9 and TRBJ1-2, with TRBD1 matching over 8 bases. The CDR3 is 19 amino acids. V shed 1 base and J 4 bases; nucleotides not matched to a gene: 17. Germline V gives CDR1 SEHNR, CDR2 FQNEAQ (reference sequence). The CDR3 region is CASSLGAPGQASFRYGYTF. DNA for the CDR3: TGTGCCAGCAGCTTAGGAGCCCCGGGACAGGCCAGTTTTCGCTATGGCTACACCTTC.

The chain links TRBV2 to TRBJ1-6; D might be TRBD1 (6 bases). The CDR3 contains 15 residues. V lost 0 bases and J 7 bases, leaving 10 bases between the germline ends. Germline loops: CDR1 SNHLY, CDR2 FYNNEI. CDR3 bases: TGTGCCAGCAGTGAAGCGCGGCAGGGGAATTCACCCCTCCACTTT. Translation gives CASSEARQGNSPLHF. The full variable domain, rest sourced from reference TRBV2 and TRBJ1-6, is EPEVTQTPSHQVTQMGQEVILRCVPISNHLYFYWYRQILGQKVEFLVSFYNNEISEKSEIFDDQFSVERPDGSNFTLKIRSTKLEDSAMYFCASSEARQGNSPLHFGNGTRLTVT.

V and J are TRBV28 and TRBJ1-2, with D perhaps TRBD1 (5 bases). Germline lookup yields CDR1 MDHEN and CDR2 SYDVKM. This CDR3 spans 15 amino acids. V lost 1 base and J lost 6, with 15 bases in between. CDR3 sequence reads: CASSLSDQWGDGYTF. For the CDR3, the DNA is TGTGCCAGCAGTTTATCCGACCAGTGGGGGGATGGCTACACCTTC.